Sequencing of this T cell receptor beta chain was carried out in a study of T cells in Graves' hyperthyroidism and ophthalmopathy. The study, taken as a whole, reports: Ophthalmopathy stood apart from stable hyperthyroidism in a 13 V-J model. Most expanded thyroid clonotypes above 0.001 also appeared in blood.

Comments on this clonotype: What it binds is unknown.

Trimming took off 5 bases at V and 5 bases at J, with 12 bases between the two ends. This CDR3 comprises 14 residues. CDR1 is SEHNR, CDR2 FQNEAQ, per germline (reference sequence). TCR beta CDR3 region amplification was performed from RNA transcripts. HTBI primers drove first-round RT-PCR of the TCR CDR3. TCRdb recomputed calls from the multiplex PCR reads with MiXCR, one row per CDR3 protein. The repertoire holds 750,000 to 900,000 distinct CDR3 sequences, with around 38% as singletons. The sequencing sample was made of blood. This clonotype originated in a man younger than 35 with Graves' hyperthyroidism. The chain uses TRBV7-9 and TRBJ1-4; no clear D. CDR3 nucleotides: TGTGCCAGCAGCACCCGGTCCGGGAATGAAAAACTGTTTTTT. Translating gives CASSTRSGNEKLFF.